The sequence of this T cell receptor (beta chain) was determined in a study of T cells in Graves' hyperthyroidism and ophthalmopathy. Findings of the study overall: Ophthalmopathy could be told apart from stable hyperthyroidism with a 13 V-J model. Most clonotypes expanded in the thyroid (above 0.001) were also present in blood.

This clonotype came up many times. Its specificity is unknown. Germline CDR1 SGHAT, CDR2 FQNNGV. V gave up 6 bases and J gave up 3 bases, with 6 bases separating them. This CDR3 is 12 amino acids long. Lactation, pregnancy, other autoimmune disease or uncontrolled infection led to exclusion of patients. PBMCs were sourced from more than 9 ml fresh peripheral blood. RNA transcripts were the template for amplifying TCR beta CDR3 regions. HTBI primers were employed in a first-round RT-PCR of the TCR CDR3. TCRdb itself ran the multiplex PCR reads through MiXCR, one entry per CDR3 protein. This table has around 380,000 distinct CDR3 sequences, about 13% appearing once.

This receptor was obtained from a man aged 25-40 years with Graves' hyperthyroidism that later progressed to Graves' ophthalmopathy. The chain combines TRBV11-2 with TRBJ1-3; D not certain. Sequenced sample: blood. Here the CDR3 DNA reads TGTGCCAGCAGTTTAAGTGGAAACACCATATATTTT. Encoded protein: CASSLSGNTIYF.